Below, 4 T cell receptor beta chains from the same sample are listed, as sequenced in a study of blood T cell repertoires in COVID-19 (TCRdb year 2020). The library came from the immunoSEQ multiplex PCR assay. The table comes from immuneACCESS by way of TCRdb, which keeps in-frame sequences with V and J called. Part of the clones is missing from these tables; in studies checked, under half for an unresolved V gene and the rest for unknown reasons. Across this sample there are 95,000 or so clones, with roughly 80% seen only once. The ten largest make up roughly 25% of the sample. Sequenced material: peripheral blood. These TCRs come from a man older than 75 with active or convalescent COVID-19.

This rearrangement joins TRBV9 to TRBJ2-5; 7 positions match TRBD2. Germline V gene data show CDR1 as SGDLS and CDR2 as YYNGEE. Losses at the gene ends were 4 bases for V and 9 bases for J; bases not matched to a gene: 9. CDR3 length: 13 residues. The CDR3 spells CASSSRGELAQYF. CDR3 sequence (DNA): TGTGCCAGCAGCTCCCGGGGGGAGTTGGCCCAGTACTTC. The whole variable domain, remainder taken from reference TRBV9 and TRBJ2-5, is DSGVTQTPKHLITATGQRVTLRCSPRSGDLSVYWYQQSLDQGLQFLIQYYNGEERAKGNILERFSAQQFPDLHSELNLSSLELGDSALYFCASSSRGELAQYFGPGTRLLVL.

The chain is built from TRBV5-1 and TRBJ1-1; D not resolved. CDR1 is SGHRS and CDR2 is YFSETQ in the germline V gene. CDR3 length: 13 amino acids. V was trimmed by 4 bases and J by 5 bases, leaving 12 bases between them. CDR3 coding DNA: TGCGCCAGCAGCCGGACCGGCGGGACTGAAGCTTTCTTT. Translated, it gives CASSRTGGTEAFF.

The chain joins TRBV7-2 to TRBJ2-3, with 7 bases fitting TRBD2. The CDR3 covers 14 residues. Germline V gene data show CDR1 as SGHTA and CDR2 as FQGNSA. V was pared by 1 base and J by 6 bases, with 4 bases of the junction left unmatched. DNA of the CDR3: TGTGCCAGCAGCTTAGGAGGCGGGAGCGATACGCAGTATTTT. Amino acid sequence: CASSLGGGSDTQYF. The full variable domain, in which reference TRBV7-2 and TRBJ2-3 provide the parts outside the CDR3, is GAGVSQSPSNKVTEKGKDVELRCDPISGHTALYWYRQSLGQGLEFLIYFQGNSAPDKSGLPSDRFSAERTGGSVSTLTIQRTQQEDSAVYLCASSLGGGSDTQYFGPGTRLTVL.

The V and J genes are TRBV28 and TRBJ1-5, with TRBD1 matching over 7 bases. The CDR3 is 13 amino acids. The junction had 3 bases not matched to a gene; V was cut back by 6 bases and J by 4 bases. From germline, CDR1 is MDHEN and CDR2 SYDVKM. In DNA form, the CDR3 reads TGTGCCAGCAGGGGACAGCTAAATCAGCCCCAGCATTTT. Translating gives CASRGQLNQPQHF.